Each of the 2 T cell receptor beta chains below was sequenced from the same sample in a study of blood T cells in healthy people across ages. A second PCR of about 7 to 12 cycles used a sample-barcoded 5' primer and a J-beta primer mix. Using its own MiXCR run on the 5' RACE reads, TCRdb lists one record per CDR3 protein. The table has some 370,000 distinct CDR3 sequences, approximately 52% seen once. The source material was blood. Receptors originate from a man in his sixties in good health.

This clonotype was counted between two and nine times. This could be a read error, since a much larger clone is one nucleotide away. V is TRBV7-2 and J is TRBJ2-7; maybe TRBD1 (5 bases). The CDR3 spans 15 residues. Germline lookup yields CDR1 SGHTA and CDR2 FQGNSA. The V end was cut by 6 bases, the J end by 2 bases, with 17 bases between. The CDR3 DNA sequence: TGTGCCAGCAGGCGCGCCAGAGACAGAGCCTACGAGCAGTACTTC. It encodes CASRRARDRAYEQYF.

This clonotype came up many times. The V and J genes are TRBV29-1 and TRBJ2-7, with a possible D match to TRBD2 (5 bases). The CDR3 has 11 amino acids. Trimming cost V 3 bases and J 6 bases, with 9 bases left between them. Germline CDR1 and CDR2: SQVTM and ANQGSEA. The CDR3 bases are TGCAGCGTTGATGCGGGTTGCGAGCAGTACTTC. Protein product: CSVDAGCEQYF.